This passage covers 18 T cell receptor beta chains from one sample sequenced in a study of T cell changes during pregnancy in multiple sclerosis. The data were produced by immunoSEQ multiplex PCR, yet TCRdb's version contains in-frame clones alone and is incomplete. This sample has under 70,000 clones; roughly 89% occur once, and the top ten carry roughly 0.48%. Sequences were derived from CD4+ T cells from peripheral blood mononuclear cells, sampled after pregnancy. These receptor sequences come from a female donor in good health, enrolled as a control in a pregnancy study.

The chain is built from TRBV10-3 and TRBJ1-5; D is ambiguous. This CDR3 region has 14 residues. The germline V and J ends were trimmed by 3 bases and 4 bases, with 10 bases remaining between them. Germline V gene lookup returns CDR1 ENHRY and CDR2 SYGVKD. The CDR3 sequence: CAISDSTGNQPQHF. In DNA form, the CDR3 reads TGTGCCATCAGTGATTCGACGGGAAATCAGCCCCAGCATTTT.

The chain uses TRBV19 and TRBJ1-5, with D hard to call. The CDR3 is made up of 15 amino acids. Trimming took 3 bases from V and 3 from J, leaving 12 bases between them. Germline assignment: CDR1 LNHDA and CDR2 SQIVND (reference sequence). CDR3 coding DNA: TGTGCCAGTAGTATGGGAGGGATCCCCAATCAGCCCCAGCATTTT. This encodes CASSMGGIPNQPQHF.

The V gene is TRBV6-1, the J gene TRBJ2-1, with TRBD1 identical over 7 bases. This CDR3 comprises 14 residues. From germline, CDR1 is MNHNS and CDR2 SASEGT. Trimming at V came to 7 bases and at J to 6 bases, leaving 9 bases not matched to a gene. The CDR3 spells CASTQQGPSNEQFF. The CDR3, as DNA: TGTGCCAGCACCCAACAGGGGCCGAGCAATGAGCAGTTCTTC.

The CDR3 loop reads CASRGGTGLLGNQPQHF. The CDR3 region has the DNA TGTGCCAGTAGGGGGGGGACAGGTCTTTTAGGCAATCAGCCCCAGCATTTT. The J gene is TRBJ1-5, the V gene TRBV19; 8 nucleotides align to TRBD1. The germline CDR1 and CDR2 sequences are LNHDA and SQIVND (reference sequence). The J segment lost 2 bases and the V segment lost 6 bases, leaving 12 bases of the junction unmatched. The CDR3 length is 17 residues.

The chain couples TRBV7-2 to TRBJ2-3, with TRBD2 matching over 10 bases. Trimming at V came to 4 bases and at J to 7 bases, leaving 17 bases not matched to a gene. The CDR3 sequence is 18 residues long. The germline V gene encodes CDR1 SGHTA and CDR2 FQGNSA. This chain's CDR3 is CASSSGPASGGRRNTQYF. In nucleotides, the CDR3 is TGTGCCAGCAGCTCCGGACCAGCTAGCGGGGGCCGGCGGAATACGCAGTATTTT.

The chain is built from TRBV19 and TRBJ1-1, with a possible D match to TRBD1 (5 bases). The CDR3 covers 13 residues. Trimming left V 5 bases short and J 7 bases short, with 14 bases between. Looked up from germline, CDR1 is LNHDA and CDR2 is SQIVND (reference sequence). CDR3 loop: CASSYTSGGEAFF. Written as DNA, the CDR3 is TGTGCCAGTAGTTACACCTCGGGGGGTGAAGCTTTCTTT. The entire variable domain, with the rest obtained from reference TRBV19 and TRBJ1-1, is as follows: DGGITQSPKYLFRKEGQNVTLSCEQNLNHDAMYWYRQDPGQGLRLIYYSQIVNDFQKGDIAEGYSVSREKKESFPLTVTSAQKNPTAFYLCASSYTSGGEAFFGQGTRLTVV.

The V call is TRBV10-3, the J call TRBJ1-4, with a possible D match to TRBD1 (6 bases). This CDR3 region has 13 residues. V lost 6 bases and J lost 4, with 9 bases in between. The germline CDR1 and CDR2 sequences are ENHRY and SYGVKD. CDR3 sequence: CAIRGADNEKLFF. The CDR3 DNA follows: TGTGCCATCAGGGGGGCCGATAATGAAAAACTGTTTTTT.

The V and J genes are TRBV2 and TRBJ2-7; the match to TRBD1 covers 9 bases. V shed 7 bases, J shed 6 bases, and the junction held 7 bases outside the gene matches. The CDR3 covers 13 residues. Germline V gene lookup returns CDR1 SNHLY and CDR2 FYNNEI. The CDR3 coding sequence is TGTGCCAGCACTATAGGGACAGGGCCCGAGCAGTACTTC. This sequence encodes CASTIGTGPEQYF.

The chain links TRBV11-2 to TRBJ1-1, with D hard to call. The V end was cut by 0 bases, the J end by 0 bases, with 8 bases between. Germline V CDR1 and CDR2: SGHAT, FQNNGV. CDR3 length equals 15 residues. CDR3 loop: CASSLEFGMNTEAFF. CDR3 bases: TGTGCCAGCAGCTTAGAATTCGGGATGAACACTGAAGCTTTCTTT.

Notes on this clone: One end of the junction does not line up with germline, which may come from a read error. V is TRBV7-7 and J is TRBJ2-3, with a possible D match to TRBD1 (6 bases). Germline V gene sequence: CDR1 SSHAT, CDR2 FNYEAQ (reference sequence). The CDR3 has 14 amino acids. Written as DNA, the CDR3 is TGTGCTAGCAGCTTCACTGACAGGTCGGATACGCAGTATTTT. It specifies CASSFTDRSDTQYF.

The V call is TRBV7-9, the J call TRBJ2-4; 10 nucleotides align to TRBD1. The CDR3 has 16 amino acids. J was trimmed by 8 bases and V by 3 bases; bases with no gene match: 10. Germline assignment: CDR1 SEHNR and CDR2 FQNEAQ (reference sequence). CDR3 in DNA: TGTGCCAGCAGCTTGGTTGAAGGACAGGGGGGGGACATTCAGTACTTC. The encoded protein is CASSLVEGQGGDIQYF.

The rearrangement links TRBV27 to TRBJ1-6, with 7 bases lining up with TRBD1. The CDR3 totals 15 residues. From germline, CDR1 is MNHEY and CDR2 SMNVEV (reference sequence). After removal of 6 bases from V and 5 bases from J, the junction contained 7 bases not matched to a gene. In DNA, the CDR3 is TGTGCCAGCAGGCCTTACAGGGGTAATAATTCACCCCTCCACTTT. Amino acid sequence: CASRPYRGNNSPLHF.

In regard to this clone: A junction end diverges from the germline sequence, so it may reflect a read error. This specimen includes other DNA sequences encoding the same CDR3. The rearrangement joins TRBV9 to TRBJ1-4; D is possibly TRBD1 (5 bases). CDR3 length: 15 amino acids. Germline CDR1 and CDR2: SGDLS and YYNGEE. The CDR3 reads CASSPVGGTNEKLFF. The CDR3 region has the DNA TGTGCCAGCAGCCCCGTCGGGGGAACTAATGAAAAACTATTTTTT.

This clone is labeled medium-sized. The J gene is TRBJ1-1, the V gene TRBV7-9; D gene uncertain. The V end lost 5 bases, the J end lost 1 base, and 11 bases lay between the germline ends. Germline CDR1 and CDR2: SEHNR and FQNEAQ (reference sequence). The CDR3 is made up of 14 amino acids. The DNA of the CDR3 is TGTGCCAGCAGCGAGGAGGGAAGGAACACTGAAGCTTTCTTT. It encodes CASSEEGRNTEAFF.

This chain uses TRBV9 with TRBJ2-6; TRBD1 agrees at 9 bases. The CDR3 contains 17 residues. Unmatched junction bases numbered 9, after V lost 4 bases and J lost 4 bases. Germline V gene data show CDR1 as SGDLS and CDR2 as YYNGEE. CDR3 in DNA: TGTGCCAGCAGCCCACCCGGGACAGGGCCCGGGGCCAACGTCCTGACTTTC. This gives the protein CASSPPGTGPGANVLTF.

The V call is TRBV6-5, the J call TRBJ1-5; D gene ambiguous. Trimming took 4 bases from V and 4 from J, leaving 17 bases between them. This CDR3 region has 16 residues. The germline gives CDR1 MNHEY, CDR2 SVGAGI. CDR3 sequence reads: CASSSLPPISNQPQHF. CDR3 bases: TGTGCCAGCAGTTCCCTTCCCCCTATTAGTAATCAGCCCCAGCATTTT.

The chain joins TRBV6-5 to TRBJ1-1; D might be TRBD1 (5 bases). V dropped 0 bases and J dropped 5 bases, with 16 bases sitting between them. This CDR3 has 16 residues. Per the germline V gene, CDR1 is MNHEY and CDR2 is SVGAGI. Written as DNA, the CDR3 is TGTGCCAGCAGTTACTCACTGGGGCAGAGGACGACTGAAGCTTTCTTT. Residues: CASSYSLGQRTTEAFF.

This clone was found once. CDR3 sequence: CASTALAGTQETQYF. Here the CDR3 DNA reads TGTGCCAGCACCGCACTAGCGGGGACCCAAGAGACCCAGTACTTC. The chain recombines TRBV2 with TRBJ2-5; 10 positions match TRBD2. CDR1 SNHLY and CDR2 FYNNEI come from the germline V gene. The V and J ends lost 7 bases and 1 base, in that order; junction bases with no gene match: 6. The CDR3 length is 15 residues.